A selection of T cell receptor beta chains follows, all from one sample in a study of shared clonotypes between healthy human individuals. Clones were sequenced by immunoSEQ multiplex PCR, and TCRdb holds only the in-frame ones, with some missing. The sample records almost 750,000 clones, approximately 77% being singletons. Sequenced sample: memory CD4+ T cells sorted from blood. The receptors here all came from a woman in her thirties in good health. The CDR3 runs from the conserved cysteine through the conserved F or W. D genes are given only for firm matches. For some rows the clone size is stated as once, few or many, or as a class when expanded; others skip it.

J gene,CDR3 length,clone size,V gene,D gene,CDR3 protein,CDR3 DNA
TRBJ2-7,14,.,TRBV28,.,CASSFTGPPVEQYF,TGTGCCAGCAGTTTCACCGGGCCGCCCGTCGAGCAGTACTTC
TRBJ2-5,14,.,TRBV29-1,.,CSVEDPLARGTQYF,TGCAGCGTTGAAGATCCCCTAGCGAGGGGGACCCAGTACTTC
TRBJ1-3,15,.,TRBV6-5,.,CASSYTGSAGNTIYF,TGTGCCAGCAGTTACACAGGGAGTGCCGGAAACACCATATATTTT
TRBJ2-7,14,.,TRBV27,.,CASAPRPKTYEQYF,TGTGCCTCGGCACCCCGCCCGAAAACCTACGAGCAGTACTTC
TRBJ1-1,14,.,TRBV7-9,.,CASSLGNLNTEAFF,TGTGCCAGCAGCTTAGGAAACCTGAACACTGAAGCTTTCTTT
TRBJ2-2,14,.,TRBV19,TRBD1,CASSIGQGTGELFF,TGTGCCAGTAGTATAGGACAGGGCACCGGGGAGCTGTTTTTT
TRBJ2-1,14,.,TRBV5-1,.,CASSLEGLPQEQFF,TGCGCCAGCAGCTTGGAGGGGCTCCCACAGGAGCAGTTCTTC
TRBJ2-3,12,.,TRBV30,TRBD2,CGAGANTDTQYF,TGCGGTGCGGGAGCCAACACAGATACGCAGTATTTT
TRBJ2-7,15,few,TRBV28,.,CASSLQDSSSYEQYF,TGTGCCAGCAGTTTACAGGATAGTAGCTCCTACGAGCAGTACTTC
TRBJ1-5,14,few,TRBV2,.,CASSEQWAAYPQHF,TGTGCCAGCAGTGAACAGTGGGCAGCGTACCCCCAGCATTTT
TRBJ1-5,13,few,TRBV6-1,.,CASVLYSNQPQHF,TGTGCCAGCGTACTTTATAGCAATCAGCCCCAGCATTTT
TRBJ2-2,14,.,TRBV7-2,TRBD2,CASSLSGMDGELFF,TGTGCCAGCAGCTTGAGCGGGATGGACGGGGAGCTGTTTTTT
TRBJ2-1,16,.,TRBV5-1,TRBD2,CASSSRTRTDYNEQFF,TGCGCCAGCAGCTCCAGGACTAGGACCGACTACAATGAGCAGTTCTTC
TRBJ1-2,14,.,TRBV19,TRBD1,CASSDLGTGVGYTF,TGTGCCAGTAGTGACTTGGGGACAGGGGTCGGCTACACCTTC